This TCR beta chain was found in a study of blood T cell repertoires in COVID-19. J lost 4 bases, V lost 5 bases, and 12 bases had no gene match. Germline V gives CDR1 SGHTA, CDR2 FQGNSA. The CDR3 length is 18 residues. Data came from immunoSEQ multiplex PCR; TCRdb stores just in-frame clones and leaves some out. The sample consists of about 77,000 clones, more than 75% of them appearing once. V and J are TRBV7-2 and TRBJ1-5; TRBD1 matches at 12 bases. The TCR was taken from a woman older than 75 with active or convalescent COVID-19. The sequenced sample consisted of peripheral blood. CDR3 loop: CASSPKDRDRGRNQPQHF. The CDR3, as DNA: TGTGCCAGCAGCCCCAAAGACCGGGACAGGGGGCGAAATCAGCCCCAGCATTTT.